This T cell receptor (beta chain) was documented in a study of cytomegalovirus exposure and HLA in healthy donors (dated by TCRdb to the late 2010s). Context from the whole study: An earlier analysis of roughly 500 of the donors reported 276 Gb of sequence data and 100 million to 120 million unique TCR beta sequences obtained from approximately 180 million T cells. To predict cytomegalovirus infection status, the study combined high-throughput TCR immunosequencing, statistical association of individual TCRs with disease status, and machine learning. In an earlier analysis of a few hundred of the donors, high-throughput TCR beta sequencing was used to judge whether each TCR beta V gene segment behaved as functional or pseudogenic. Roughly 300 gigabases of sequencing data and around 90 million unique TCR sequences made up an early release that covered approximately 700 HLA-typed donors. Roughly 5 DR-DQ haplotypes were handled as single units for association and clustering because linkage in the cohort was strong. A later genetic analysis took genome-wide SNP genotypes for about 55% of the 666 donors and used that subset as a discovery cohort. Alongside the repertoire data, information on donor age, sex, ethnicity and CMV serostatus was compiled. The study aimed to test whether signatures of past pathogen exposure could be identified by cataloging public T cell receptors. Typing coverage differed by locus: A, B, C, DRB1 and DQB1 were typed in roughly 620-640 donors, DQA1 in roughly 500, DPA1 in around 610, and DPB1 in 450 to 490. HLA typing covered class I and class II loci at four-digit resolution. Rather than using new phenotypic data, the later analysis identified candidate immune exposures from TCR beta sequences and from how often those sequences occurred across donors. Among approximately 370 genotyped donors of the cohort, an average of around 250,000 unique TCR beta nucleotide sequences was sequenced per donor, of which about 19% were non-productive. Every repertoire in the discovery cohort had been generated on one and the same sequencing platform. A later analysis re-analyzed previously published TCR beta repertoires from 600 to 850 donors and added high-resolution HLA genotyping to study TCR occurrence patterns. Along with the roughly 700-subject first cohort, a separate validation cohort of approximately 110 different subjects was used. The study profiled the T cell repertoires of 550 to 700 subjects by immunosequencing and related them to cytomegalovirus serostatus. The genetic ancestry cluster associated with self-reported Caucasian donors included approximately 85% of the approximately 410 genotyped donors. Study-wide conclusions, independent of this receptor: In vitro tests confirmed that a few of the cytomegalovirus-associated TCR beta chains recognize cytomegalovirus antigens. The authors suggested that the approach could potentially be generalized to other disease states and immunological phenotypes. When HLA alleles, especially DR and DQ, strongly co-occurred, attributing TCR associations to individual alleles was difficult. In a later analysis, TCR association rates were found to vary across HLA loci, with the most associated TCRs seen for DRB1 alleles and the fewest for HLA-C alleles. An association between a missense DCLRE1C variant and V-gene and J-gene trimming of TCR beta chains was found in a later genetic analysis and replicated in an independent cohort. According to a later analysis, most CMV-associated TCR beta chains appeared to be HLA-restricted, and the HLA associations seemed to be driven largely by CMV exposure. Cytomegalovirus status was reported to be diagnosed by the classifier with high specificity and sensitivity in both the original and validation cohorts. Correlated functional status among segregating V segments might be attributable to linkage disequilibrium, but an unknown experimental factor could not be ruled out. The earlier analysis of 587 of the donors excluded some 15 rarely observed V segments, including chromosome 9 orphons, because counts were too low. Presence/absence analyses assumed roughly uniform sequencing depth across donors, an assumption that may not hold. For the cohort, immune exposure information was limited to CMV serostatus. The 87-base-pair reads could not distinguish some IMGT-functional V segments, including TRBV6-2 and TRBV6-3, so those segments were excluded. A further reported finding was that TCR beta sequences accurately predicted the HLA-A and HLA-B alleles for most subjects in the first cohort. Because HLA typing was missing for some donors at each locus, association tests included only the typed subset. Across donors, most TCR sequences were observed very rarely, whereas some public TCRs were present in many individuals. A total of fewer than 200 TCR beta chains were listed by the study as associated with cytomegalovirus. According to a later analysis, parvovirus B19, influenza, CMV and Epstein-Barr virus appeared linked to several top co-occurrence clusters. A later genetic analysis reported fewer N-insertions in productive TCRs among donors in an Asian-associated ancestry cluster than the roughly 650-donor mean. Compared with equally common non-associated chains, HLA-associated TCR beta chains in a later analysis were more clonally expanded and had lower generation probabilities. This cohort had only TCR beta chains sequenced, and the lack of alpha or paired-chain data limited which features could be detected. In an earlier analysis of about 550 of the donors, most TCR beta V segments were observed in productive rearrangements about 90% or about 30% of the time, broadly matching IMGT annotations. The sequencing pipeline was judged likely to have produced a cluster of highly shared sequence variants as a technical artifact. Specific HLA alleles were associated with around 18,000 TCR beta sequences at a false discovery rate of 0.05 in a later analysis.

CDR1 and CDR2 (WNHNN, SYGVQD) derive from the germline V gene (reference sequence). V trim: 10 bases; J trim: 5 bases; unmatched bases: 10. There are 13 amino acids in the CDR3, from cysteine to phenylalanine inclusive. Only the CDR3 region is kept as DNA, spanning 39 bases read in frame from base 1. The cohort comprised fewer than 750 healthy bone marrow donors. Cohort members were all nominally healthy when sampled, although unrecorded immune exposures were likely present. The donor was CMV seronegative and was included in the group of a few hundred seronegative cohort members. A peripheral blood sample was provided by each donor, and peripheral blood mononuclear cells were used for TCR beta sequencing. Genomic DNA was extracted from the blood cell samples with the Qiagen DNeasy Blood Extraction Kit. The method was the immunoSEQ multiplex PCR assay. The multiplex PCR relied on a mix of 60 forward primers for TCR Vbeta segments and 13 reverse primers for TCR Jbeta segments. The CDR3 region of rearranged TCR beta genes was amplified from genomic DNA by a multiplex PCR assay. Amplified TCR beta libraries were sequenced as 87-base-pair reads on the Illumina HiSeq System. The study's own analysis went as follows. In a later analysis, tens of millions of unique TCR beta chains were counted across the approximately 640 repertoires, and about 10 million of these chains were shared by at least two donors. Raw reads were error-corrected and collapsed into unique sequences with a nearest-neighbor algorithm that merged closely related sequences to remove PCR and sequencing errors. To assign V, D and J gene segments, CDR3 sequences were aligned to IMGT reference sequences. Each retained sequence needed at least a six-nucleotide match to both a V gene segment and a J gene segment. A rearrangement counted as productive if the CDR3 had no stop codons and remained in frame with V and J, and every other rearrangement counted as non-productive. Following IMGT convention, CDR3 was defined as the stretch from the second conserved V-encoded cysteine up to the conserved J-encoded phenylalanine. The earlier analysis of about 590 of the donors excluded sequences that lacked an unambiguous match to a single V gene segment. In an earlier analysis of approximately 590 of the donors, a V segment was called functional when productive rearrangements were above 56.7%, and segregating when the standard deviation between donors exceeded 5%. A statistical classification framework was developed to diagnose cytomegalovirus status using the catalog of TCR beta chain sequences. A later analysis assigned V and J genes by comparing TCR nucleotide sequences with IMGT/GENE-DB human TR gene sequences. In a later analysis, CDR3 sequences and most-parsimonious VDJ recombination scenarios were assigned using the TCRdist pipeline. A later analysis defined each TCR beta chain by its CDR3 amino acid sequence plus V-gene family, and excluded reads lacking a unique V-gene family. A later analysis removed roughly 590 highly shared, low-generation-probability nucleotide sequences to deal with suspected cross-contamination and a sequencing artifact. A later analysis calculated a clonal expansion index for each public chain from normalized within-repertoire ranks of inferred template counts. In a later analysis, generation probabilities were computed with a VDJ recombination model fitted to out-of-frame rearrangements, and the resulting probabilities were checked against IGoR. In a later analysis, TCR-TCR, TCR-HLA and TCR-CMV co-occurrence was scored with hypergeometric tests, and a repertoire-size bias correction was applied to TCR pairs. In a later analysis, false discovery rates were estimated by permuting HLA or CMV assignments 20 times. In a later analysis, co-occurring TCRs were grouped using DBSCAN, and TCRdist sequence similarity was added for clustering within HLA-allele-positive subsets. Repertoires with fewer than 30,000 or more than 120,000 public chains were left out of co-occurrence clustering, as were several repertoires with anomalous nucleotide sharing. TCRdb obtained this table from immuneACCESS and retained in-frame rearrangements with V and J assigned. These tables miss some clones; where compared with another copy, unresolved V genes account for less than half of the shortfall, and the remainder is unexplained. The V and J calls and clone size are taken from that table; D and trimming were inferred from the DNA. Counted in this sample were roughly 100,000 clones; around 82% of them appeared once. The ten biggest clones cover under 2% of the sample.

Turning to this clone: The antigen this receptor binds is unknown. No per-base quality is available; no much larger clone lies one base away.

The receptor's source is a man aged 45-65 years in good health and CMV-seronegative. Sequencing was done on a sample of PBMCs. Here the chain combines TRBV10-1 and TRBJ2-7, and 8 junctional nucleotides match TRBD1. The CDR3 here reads CATSDRAGNEQYF. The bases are TGCGCCACTTCGGACAGGGCAGGGAACGAGCAGTACTTC.